Listed below are T cell receptor beta chains from one sample, sequenced in a study of T cells in Graves' hyperthyroidism and ophthalmopathy. TCRdb recomputed calls from the multiplex PCR reads with MiXCR, one row per CDR3 protein. This sample yields hundreds of thousands of distinct CDR3 sequences, of which approximately 14% are seen a single time; roughly 10% belongs to the top ten. The sequenced material came from blood. The source is a woman between 18 and 30 years old with Graves' hyperthyroidism. Both conserved end residues are part of each CDR3. The D gene is left open where the match is weak. Clone size is shown for a subset of rows, as once, few, many or a class of expanded clone.

NA,TRBJ1-1,NA,TRBV27,CASSLWLNTEAFF,TGTGCCAGCAGTTTATGGCTGAACACTGAAGCTTTCTTT
NA,TRBJ2-7,few,TRBV3-1,CASSQEWGAAYEQYF,TGTGCCAGCAGCCAAGAATGGGGGGCTGCCTACGAGCAGTACTTC
NA,TRBJ2-2,many,TRBV30,CAWRTLLTGELFF,TGTGCCTGGAGGACCCTATTGACCGGGGAGCTGTTTTTT
TRBD1,TRBJ2-3,NA,TRBV29-1,CSGGQHTDTQYF,TGCAGCGGGGGACAGCACACAGATACGCAGTATTTT
NA,TRBJ1-1,NA,TRBV20-1,CSASPTGTQRGRAFF,TGCAGTGCAAGTCCTACCGGGACACAAAGAGGGAGAGCTTTCTTT
TRBD2,TRBJ2-7,NA,TRBV5-4,CASSLDSGRSYEQYF,TGTGCCAGCAGCCTGGATAGCGGGAGATCCTACGAGCAGTACTTC
NA,TRBJ2-5,many,TRBV18,CASSQQKGETQYF,TGTGCCAGCTCACAGCAAAAGGGAGAGACCCAGTACTTC
TRBD1,TRBJ1-2,many,TRBV6-1,CASRAPIAMGRDRTNLTYGYTF,TGTGCCAGCAGAGCTCCTATTGCGATGGGCCGGGACAGAACCAACTTAACTTATGGCTACACCTTC
TRBD1,TRBJ1-4,many,TRBV12-3/TRBV12-4,CASRPGTGNEKLFF,TGTGCCAGCAGACCCGGGACAGGGAATGAAAAACTGTTTTTT
NA,TRBJ2-3,many,TRBV12-3/TRBV12-4,CASSPRRGGADTQYF,TGTGCCAGCAGTCCGCGGCGTGGGGGCGCAGATACGCAGTATTTT
TRBD2,TRBJ2-1,many,TRBV7-2,CASSQFSGNEQFF,TGTGCCAGCAGCCAGTTTAGCGGGAATGAGCAGTTCTTC
NA,TRBJ2-6,few,TRBV12-3/TRBV12-4,CASRRQVSGANVLTF,TGTGCCAGCAGACGACAGGTCTCTGGGGCCAACGTCCTGACTTTC
NA,TRBJ1-1,many,TRBV11-2,CASSLERGKWNGNTEAFF,TGTGCCAGCAGCTTAGAAAGGGGGAAGTGGAACGGGAACACTGAAGCTTTCTTT
NA,TRBJ2-1,many,TRBV24-1,CATSDHEGYPYNEQFF,TGTGCCACCAGTGACCATGAGGGATACCCCTACAATGAGCAGTTCTTC
NA,TRBJ1-4,many,TRBV11-2,CASSLALGRGSEKLFF,TGTGCCAGCAGCTTAGCACTGGGCAGGGGCTCTGAAAAACTGTTTTTT